Shown below are 26 T cell receptor beta chains from a single sample sequenced in a study of blood T cell repertoires in COVID-19. The data were produced by immunoSEQ multiplex PCR, yet TCRdb's version contains in-frame clones alone and is incomplete. The table has roughly 260,000 clones, about nine tenths seen once. Sequences were obtained from peripheral blood. All receptors derive from a man aged 60 to 69 who had recovered from COVID-19.

This chain links TRBV6-1 with TRBJ1-2; 10 bases line up with TRBD1. Germline assignment: CDR1 MNHNS and CDR2 SASEGT. This CDR3 has 14 residues. The V and J ends lost 2 bases and 6 bases, in that order; junction bases with no gene match: 3. In DNA form, the CDR3 reads TGTGCCAGCAGTGAAAGGGACAGGGGACATGGCTACACCTTC. It translates to CASSERDRGHGYTF.

This chain joins TRBV5-1 and TRBJ2-7, with D possibly TRBD1 on 6 matching bases. Trimming shortened V by 3 bases and J by 5 bases, and 15 bases separated the two germline ends. Germline V gene sequence: CDR1 SGHRS, CDR2 YFSETQ. The CDR3 has 14 residues. CDR3 bases: TGCGCCAGCAGCTCAGGACAGCCCCGGAACGAGCAGTACTTC. Its protein product is CASSSGQPRNEQYF.

J is TRBJ2-1 and V is TRBV6-2 or TRBV6-3, with 7 bases fitting TRBD1. Trimming at V came to 2 bases and at J to 5 bases, leaving 6 bases not matched to a gene. The CDR3 length is 15 residues. Germline V lookup: CDR1 MNHEY, CDR2 SVGEGT. CDR3 residues: CASSYRRTGNNEQFF. The CDR3 nucleotides read TGTGCCAGCAGTTACCGGAGGACAGGAAACAATGAGCAGTTCTTC.

The chain couples TRBV23-1 to TRBJ1-2; the D gene is possibly TRBD1 (5 bases). TRBV23-1 is an ORF for which the function is uncertain. The CDR3 is 12 residues long. V lost 4 bases, J lost 8 bases, and 11 bases lay in between. CDR3 DNA sequence: TGCGCCAGCAGTCCTGGGGCGCGAGGCTACACCTTC. Translated, it gives CASSPGARGYTF.

CDR3 DNA: TGTGCCAGCAGTGGACAGGCGCCGAACACCGGGGAGCTGTTTTTT. Protein product: CASSGQAPNTGELFF. This chain uses TRBV25-1 with TRBJ2-2; a possible D gene is TRBD1 (6 bases). V lost 4 bases and J lost 0, with 9 bases in between. The CDR3 loop spans 15 amino acids. CDR1 and CDR2 (germline): MGHDK, SYGVNS.

The genes are TRBV19 and TRBJ2-3, with 9 bases fitting TRBD1. The germline CDR1 and CDR2 sequences are LNHDA and SQIVND (reference sequence). V was pared by 5 bases and J by 2 bases, with 26 bases of the junction left unmatched. CDR3 length: 22 residues. This CDR3 is CASSPNRPGQGPHVGHTDTQYF. CDR3 nucleotides: TGTGCCAGTAGTCCTAACCGCCCGGGACAGGGTCCTCATGTTGGGCACACAGATACGCAGTATTTT. The full variable domain, with the rest looked up from reference TRBV19 and TRBJ2-3, is DGGITQSPKYLFRKEGQNVTLSCEQNLNHDAMYWYRQDPGQGLRLIYYSQIVNDFQKGDIAEGYSVSREKKESFPLTVTSAQKNPTAFYLCASSPNRPGQGPHVGHTDTQYFGPGTRLTVL.

V and J are TRBV7-2 and TRBJ2-5; TRBD1 matches 9 bases. CDR3 length: 16 amino acids. The germline gives CDR1 SGHTA, CDR2 FQGNSA. V was pared by 5 bases and J by 5 bases, with 12 bases of the junction left unmatched. The CDR3 DNA follows: TGTGCCAGCAGCGCCCAGGACAGGGGATACGGGGAGACCCAGTACTTC. Protein product: CASSAQDRGYGETQYF.

This chain uses TRBV7-9 with TRBJ1-5; D gene unclear. V lost 4 bases and J lost 2, with 12 bases in between. The CDR3 covers 15 residues. The germline V gene has CDR1 SEHNR and CDR2 FQNEAQ (reference sequence). The CDR3 DNA reads TGTGCCAGCAGCTCCGGGGAGTATGGCAATCAGCCCCAGCATTTT. It yields the protein CASSSGEYGNQPQHF.

The V and J genes are TRBV9 and TRBJ2-1, with D maybe TRBD2 (6 bases). The CDR3 length is 17 residues. Germline V gene sequence: CDR1 SGDLS, CDR2 YYNGEE. Trimming cost V 0 bases and J 7 bases, with 20 bases left between them. CDR3 nucleotide sequence: TGTGCCAGCAGCGTAGGAAGTGCGGGGCCGGGTCTGAATGAGCAGTTCTTC. Translating gives CASSVGSAGPGLNEQFF. Using reference TRBV9 and TRBJ2-1 for the parts outside the CDR3, the full variable domain is DSGVTQTPKHLITATGQRVTLRCSPRSGDLSVYWYQQSLDQGLQFLIQYYNGEERAKGNILERFSAQQFPDLHSELNLSSLELGDSALYFCASSVGSAGPGLNEQFFGPGTRLTVL.

The chain has TRBV2 and TRBJ2-3, with 11 bases matching TRBD2. CDR3 length: 16 residues. The germline CDR1 and CDR2 sequences are SNHLY and FYNNEI. Trimming at V came to 6 bases and at J to 0 bases, leaving 5 bases not matched to a gene. This CDR3 reads CASRQLAGDSTDTQYF. CDR3 DNA sequence: TGTGCCAGCAGGCAACTAGCGGGGGATAGCACAGATACGCAGTATTTT.

The chain couples TRBV5-1 to TRBJ1-1, with D hard to call. The CDR3 is made up of 15 amino acids. CDR1 is SGHRS and CDR2 is YFSETQ in the germline V gene. With 2 bases removed from V and 0 bases from J, the gap between germline ends came to 11 bases. CDR3 DNA: TGCGCCAGCAGCTTTCCCGACATGCTGAACACTGAAGCTTTCTTT. Its protein is CASSFPDMLNTEAFF.

The chain is built from TRBV7-6 and TRBJ2-2; 7 bases match TRBD1. This CDR3 contains 17 residues. The junction had 6 bases not matched to a gene; V was cut back by 2 bases and J by 0 bases. Germline CDR1 SGHVS, CDR2 FNYEAQ. CDR3 DNA: TGTGCCAGCAGCTTAATTCGGCAGGGGGCGAACACCGGGGAGCTGTTTTTT. Protein sequence: CASSLIRQGANTGELFF.

V gene TRBV11-2 combines with J gene TRBJ1-5; 7 bases are a match to TRBD1. The V gene end was trimmed by 5 bases and the J gene end by 4 bases; junction bases not matched to a gene: 8. The CDR3 length is 15 residues. The V gene's germline CDR1 is SGHAT and CDR2 FQNNGV. The CDR3 DNA follows: TGTGCCAGCAGCGTAAAGGGGGCTCGGAATCAGCCCCAGCATTTT. This translates into CASSVKGARNQPQHF.

The chain employs TRBV12-3 or TRBV12-4 and TRBJ1-1; D uncertain. Trimming removed 5 bases at V and 5 bases at J, with 6 bases between. The CDR3 sequence is 11 residues long. The CDR3 DNA is TGTGCCAGCAGTCTTCAGACTGAAGCTTTCTTT. This translates into CASSLQTEAFF.

V gene TRBV29-1 combines with J gene TRBJ2-7; 7 nucleotides agree with TRBD1. Germline CDR1 SQVTM, CDR2 ANQGSEA. The V gene end was trimmed by 7 bases and the J gene end by 4 bases; junction bases not matched to a gene: 10. This CDR3 spans 13 amino acids. The DNA of the CDR3 is TGCAGCGCAACGGTAGGGGGCGCGTACGAGCAGTACTTC. It codes for CSATVGGAYEQYF.

The chain joins TRBV24-1 to TRBJ2-5, with 7 bases identical to TRBD2. CDR3 size: 17 residues. V dropped 0 bases and J dropped 2; count of bases not matched to a gene: 8. The germline CDR1 and CDR2 sequences are KGHDR and SFDVKD. The chain's CDR3 is CATSDLGGDSDQETQYF. In DNA, the CDR3 is TGTGCCACCAGTGATTTGGGGGGGGATAGCGATCAAGAGACCCAGTACTTC.

The table lists this clone with many counts. The chain links TRBV5-6 to TRBJ2-1; TRBD2 agrees at 16 bases. The trim removed 4 bases at V and 7 bases at J, leaving 5 bases unmatched. The CDR3 length is 16 residues. Germline loops: CDR1 SGHDT, CDR2 YYEEEE. CDR3 in amino acids: CASSPGTSGGANEQFF. The CDR3 nucleotides read TGTGCCAGCAGCCCTGGGACTAGCGGGGGGGCAAATGAGCAGTTCTTC.

The J gene is TRBJ1-4, the V gene TRBV24-1; TRBD1 agrees at 7 bases. From germline, CDR1 is KGHDR and CDR2 SFDVKD. With V trimmed by 6 bases and J by 7 bases, 25 bases remained unmatched. The CDR3 runs 20 residues. This CDR3 reads CATSLYTGTDINLVGEKLFF. The DNA of the CDR3 is TGTGCCACCAGTCTTTATACCGGGACAGACATCAATTTAGTTGGTGAAAAACTGTTTTTT.

J is TRBJ1-6 and V is TRBV9; no clear D. Germline values: CDR1 SGDLS, CDR2 YYNGEE. Trimming shortened V by 4 bases and J by 10 bases, and 15 bases separated the two germline ends. There are 14 residues in the CDR3. The CDR3 loop is CASSTNSAGSPLHF. The CDR3 nucleotides are TGTGCCAGCAGCACGAACAGCGCGGGCTCACCCCTCCACTTT.

The V call is TRBV9, the J call TRBJ2-1; TRBD2 agrees at 10 bases. The J segment lost 0 bases and the V segment lost 4 bases, leaving 4 bases of the junction unmatched. Germline lookup yields CDR1 SGDLS and CDR2 YYNGEE. The CDR3 is made up of 16 amino acids. The CDR3 loop is CASSQGLASSYNEQFF. The CDR3 DNA reads as TGTGCCAGCAGCCAGGGACTAGCGAGCTCCTACAATGAGCAGTTCTTC.

This chain uses TRBV7-9 with TRBJ1-3; no reliable D call. The CDR3 runs 16 residues. Trimming cost V 4 bases and J 2 bases, with 15 bases left between them. Per the germline V gene, CDR1 is SEHNR and CDR2 is FQNEAQ (reference sequence). CDR3 sequence: CASSYLGGIAGNTIYF. The CDR3 DNA reads TGTGCCAGCAGCTACCTGGGAGGGATTGCTGGAAACACCATATATTTT.

The chain uses TRBV19 and TRBJ2-3, with 14 bases that match TRBD2. Germline V gene data show CDR1 as LNHDA and CDR2 as SQIVND (reference sequence). The CDR3 runs 19 residues. V shed 1 base, J shed 8 bases, and the junction held 14 bases outside the gene matches. The CDR3 here is CASSIGSVGLAGEIGTQYF. CDR3 bases: TGTGCCAGTAGTATAGGATCCGTGGGACTAGCGGGGGAAATCGGTACGCAGTATTTT.

The chain has TRBV18 and TRBJ2-3; no reliable D call. V was clipped by 4 bases and J by 2 bases, with 10 bases between them. Germline V gives CDR1 KGHSH, CDR2 LQKENI. CDR3 length equals 14 residues. CDR3 amino acids: CASSHSRYTDTQYF. CDR3 nucleotides: TGTGCCAGCTCACACAGCAGGTACACAGATACGCAGTATTTT.

The J gene is TRBJ1-3, the V gene TRBV4-1; 8 positions agree with TRBD1. J was trimmed by 2 bases and V by 1 base; bases with no gene match: 7. The CDR3 has 17 amino acids. CDR1 MGHRA and CDR2 YSYEKL come from the germline V gene. This chain's CDR3 is CASSQATDRAAGNTIYF. The CDR3 region has the DNA TGCGCCAGCAGCCAAGCTACGGACAGGGCTGCTGGAAACACCATATATTTT.

The genes are TRBV5-1 and TRBJ1-1; 10 nucleotides line up with TRBD1. Trimming took 4 bases from V and 0 from J; bases not matched to a gene: 9. The length of the CDR3 is 17 residues. CDR1 SGHRS and CDR2 YFSETQ come from the germline V gene. CDR3: CASSRDRGSRLNTEAFF. CDR3 nucleotide sequence: TGCGCCAGCAGCCGGGACAGGGGTTCTCGGTTGAACACTGAAGCTTTCTTT.

V and J are TRBV7-3 and TRBJ1-6, with D possibly TRBD1 on 6 matching bases. Per the germline V gene, CDR1 is SGHTA and CDR2 is FQGTGA. Trimming stripped 5 bases from V and 7 bases from J, with 9 bases between. The CDR3 sequence is 13 residues long. CDR3 region: CASSPGQNSPLHF. CDR3 bases: TGTGCCAGCAGCCCAGGACAGAATTCACCCCTCCACTTT.